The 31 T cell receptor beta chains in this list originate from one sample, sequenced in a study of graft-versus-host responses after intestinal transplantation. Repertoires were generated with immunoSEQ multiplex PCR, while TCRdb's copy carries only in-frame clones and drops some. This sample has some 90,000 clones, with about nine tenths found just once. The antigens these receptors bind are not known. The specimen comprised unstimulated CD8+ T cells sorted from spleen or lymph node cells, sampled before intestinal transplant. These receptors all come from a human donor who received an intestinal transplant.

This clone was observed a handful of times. The chain's CDR3 is CASVKGAEAFF. The DNA for the CDR3 is TGTGCCAGCGTTAAGGGAGCTGAAGCTTTCTTT. The genes are TRBV2 and TRBJ1-1; no reliable D call. CDR3 length: 11 residues. V lost 8 bases and J 6 bases, leaving 10 bases between the germline ends. The germline V gene has CDR1 SNHLY and CDR2 FYNNEI. The full variable domain, completed using reference TRBV2 and TRBJ1-1, is EPEVTQTPSHQVTQMGQEVILRCVPISNHLYFYWYRQILGQKVEFLVSFYNNEISEKSEIFDDQFSVERPDGSNFTLKIRSTKLEDSAMYFCASVKGAEAFFGQGTRLTVV.

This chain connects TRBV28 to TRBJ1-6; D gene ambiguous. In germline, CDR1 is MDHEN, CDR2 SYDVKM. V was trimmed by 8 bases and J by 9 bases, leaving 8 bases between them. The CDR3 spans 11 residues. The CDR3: CASSRSSPLHF. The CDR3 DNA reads TGTGCCAGCTCCCGTTCTTCACCCCTCCACTTT.

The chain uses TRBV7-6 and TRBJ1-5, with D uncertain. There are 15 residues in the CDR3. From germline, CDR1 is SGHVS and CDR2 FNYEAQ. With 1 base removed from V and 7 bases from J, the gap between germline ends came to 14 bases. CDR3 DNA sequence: TGTGCCAGCAGCTTAGGTGAAGGGCATTCCCAGCCCCAGCATTTT. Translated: CASSLGEGHSQPQHF.

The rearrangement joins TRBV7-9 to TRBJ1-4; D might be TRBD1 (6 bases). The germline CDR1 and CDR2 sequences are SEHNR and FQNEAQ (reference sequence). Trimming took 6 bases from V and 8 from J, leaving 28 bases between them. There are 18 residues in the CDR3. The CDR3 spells CASRHVMQGRRMREKLFF. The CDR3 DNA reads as TGTGCCAGCAGACACGTAATGCAGGGGCGGCGGATGAGGGAAAAACTGTTTTTT.

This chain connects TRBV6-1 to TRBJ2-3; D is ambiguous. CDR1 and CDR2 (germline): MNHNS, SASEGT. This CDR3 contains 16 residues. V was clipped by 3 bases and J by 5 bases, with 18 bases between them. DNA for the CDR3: TGTGCCAGCAGTGACCCTCCCGGCTCCGGAAGAGATACGCAGTATTTT. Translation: CASSDPPGSGRDTQYF.

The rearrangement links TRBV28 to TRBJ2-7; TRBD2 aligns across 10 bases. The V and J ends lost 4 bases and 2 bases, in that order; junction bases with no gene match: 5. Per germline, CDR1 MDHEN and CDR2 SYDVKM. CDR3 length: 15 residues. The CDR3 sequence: CASSWASGRAYEQYF. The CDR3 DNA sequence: TGTGCCAGCAGTTGGGCGAGCGGGAGGGCCTACGAGCAGTACTTC.

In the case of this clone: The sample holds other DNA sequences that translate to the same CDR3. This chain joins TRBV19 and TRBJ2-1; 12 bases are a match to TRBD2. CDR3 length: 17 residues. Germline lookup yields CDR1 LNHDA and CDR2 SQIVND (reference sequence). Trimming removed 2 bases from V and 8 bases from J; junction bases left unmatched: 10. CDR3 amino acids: CASSILPLAGGKDEQFF. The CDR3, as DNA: TGTGCCAGTAGTATACTCCCCCTAGCGGGAGGGAAGGATGAGCAGTTCTTC.

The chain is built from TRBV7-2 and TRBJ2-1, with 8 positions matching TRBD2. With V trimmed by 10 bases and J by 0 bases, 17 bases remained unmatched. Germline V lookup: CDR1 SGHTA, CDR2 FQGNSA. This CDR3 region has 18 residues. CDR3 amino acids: CATEMGAGGLSSYNEQFF. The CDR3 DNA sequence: TGTGCCACGGAAATGGGGGCGGGAGGCCTGTCCTCCTACAATGAGCAGTTCTTC. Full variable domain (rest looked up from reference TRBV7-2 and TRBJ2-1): GAGVSQSPSNKVTEKGKDVELRCDPISGHTALYWYRQSLGQGLEFLIYFQGNSAPDKSGLPSDRFSAERTGGSVSTLTIQRTQQEDSAVYLCATEMGAGGLSSYNEQFFGPGTRLTVL.

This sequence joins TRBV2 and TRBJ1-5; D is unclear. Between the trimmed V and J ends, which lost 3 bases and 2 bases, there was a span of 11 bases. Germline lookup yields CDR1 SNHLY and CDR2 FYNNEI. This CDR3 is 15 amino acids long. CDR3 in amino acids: CASSDGQLGNQPQHF. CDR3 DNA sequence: TGTGCCAGCAGTGATGGGCAACTCGGCAATCAGCCCCAGCATTTT.

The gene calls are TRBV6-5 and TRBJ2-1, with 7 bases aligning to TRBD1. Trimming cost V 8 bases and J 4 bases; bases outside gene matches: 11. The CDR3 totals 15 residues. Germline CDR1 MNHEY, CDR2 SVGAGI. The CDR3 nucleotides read TGTGCCAGCCGAACCTACAGGGGCAGATACAATGAGCAGTTCTTC. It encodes CASRTYRGRYNEQFF.

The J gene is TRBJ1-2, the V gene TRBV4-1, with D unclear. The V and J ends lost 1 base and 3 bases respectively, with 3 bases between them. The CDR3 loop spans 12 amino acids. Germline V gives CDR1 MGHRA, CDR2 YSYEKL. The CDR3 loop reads CASSQGDYGYTF. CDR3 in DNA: TGCGCCAGCAGCCAAGGGGACTATGGCTACACCTTC.

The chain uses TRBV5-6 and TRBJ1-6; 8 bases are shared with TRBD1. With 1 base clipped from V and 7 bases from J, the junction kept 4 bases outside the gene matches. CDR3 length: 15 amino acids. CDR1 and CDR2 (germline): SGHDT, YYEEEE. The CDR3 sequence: CASSLFDRGNSPLHF. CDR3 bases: TGTGCCAGCAGCTTGTTCGACAGGGGAAATTCACCCCTCCACTTT. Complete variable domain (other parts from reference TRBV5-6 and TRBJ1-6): DAGVTQSPTHLIKTRGQQVTLRCSPKSGHDTVSWYQQALGQGPQFIFQYYEEEERQRGNFPDRFSGHQFPNYSSELNVNALLLGDSALYLCASSLFDRGNSPLHFGNGTRLTVT.

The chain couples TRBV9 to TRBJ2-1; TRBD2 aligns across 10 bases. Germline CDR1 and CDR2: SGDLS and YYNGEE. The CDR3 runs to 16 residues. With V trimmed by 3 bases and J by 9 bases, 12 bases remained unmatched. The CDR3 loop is CASSAPSGGAVGEQFF. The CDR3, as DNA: TGTGCCAGCAGCGCACCAAGCGGGGGGGCCGTTGGTGAGCAGTTCTTC.

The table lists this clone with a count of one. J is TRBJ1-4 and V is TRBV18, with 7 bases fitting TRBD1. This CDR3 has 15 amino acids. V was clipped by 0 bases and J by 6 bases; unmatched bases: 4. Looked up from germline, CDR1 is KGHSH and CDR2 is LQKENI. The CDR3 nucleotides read TGTGCCAGCTCACCACCGCAACAGGGGTATGAAAAACTGTTTTTT. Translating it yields CASSPPQQGYEKLFF.

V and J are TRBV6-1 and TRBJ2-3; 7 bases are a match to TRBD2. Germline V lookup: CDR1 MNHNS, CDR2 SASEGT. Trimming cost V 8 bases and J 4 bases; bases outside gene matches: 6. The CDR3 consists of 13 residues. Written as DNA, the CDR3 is TGTGCCAGCGTACGGGAGGTGCCAGATACGCAGTATTTT. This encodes CASVREVPDTQYF.

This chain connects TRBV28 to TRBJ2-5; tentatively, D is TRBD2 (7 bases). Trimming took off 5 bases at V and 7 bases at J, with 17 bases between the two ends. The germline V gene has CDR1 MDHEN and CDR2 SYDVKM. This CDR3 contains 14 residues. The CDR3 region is CASSPGQSGGTQYF. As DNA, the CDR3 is TGTGCCAGCAGTCCAGGACAGTCGGGGGGGACCCAGTACTTC.

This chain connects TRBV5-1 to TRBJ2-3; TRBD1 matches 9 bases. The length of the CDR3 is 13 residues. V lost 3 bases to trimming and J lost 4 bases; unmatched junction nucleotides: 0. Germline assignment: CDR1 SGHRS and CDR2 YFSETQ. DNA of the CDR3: TGCGCCAGCAGCTGGACAGGGGCAGATACGCAGTATTTT. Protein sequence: CASSWTGADTQYF.

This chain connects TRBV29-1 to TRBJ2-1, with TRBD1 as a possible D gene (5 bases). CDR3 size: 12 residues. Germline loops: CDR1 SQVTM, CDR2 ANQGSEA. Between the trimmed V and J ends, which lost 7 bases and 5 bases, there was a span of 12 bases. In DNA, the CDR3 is TGCAGCGCTTTGGGGCCCCACAATGAGCAGTTCTTC. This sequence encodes CSALGPHNEQFF.

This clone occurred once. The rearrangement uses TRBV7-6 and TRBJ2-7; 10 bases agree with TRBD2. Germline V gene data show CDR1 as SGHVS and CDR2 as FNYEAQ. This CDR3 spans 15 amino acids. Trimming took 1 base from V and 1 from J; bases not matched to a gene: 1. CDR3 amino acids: CASSLEAGGSYEQYF. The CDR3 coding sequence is TGTGCCAGCAGCTTAGAAGCGGGGGGGTCCTACGAGCAGTACTTC.

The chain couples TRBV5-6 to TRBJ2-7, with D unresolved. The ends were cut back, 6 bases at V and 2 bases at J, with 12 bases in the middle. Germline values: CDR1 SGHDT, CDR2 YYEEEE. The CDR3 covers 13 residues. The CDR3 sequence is CASTDDGTYEQYF. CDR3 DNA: TGTGCCAGCACCGACGACGGTACCTACGAGCAGTACTTC.

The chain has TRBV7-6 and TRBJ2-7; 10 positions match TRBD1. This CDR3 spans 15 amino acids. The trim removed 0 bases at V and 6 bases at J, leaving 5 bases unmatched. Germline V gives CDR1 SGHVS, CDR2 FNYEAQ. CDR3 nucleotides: TGTGCCAGCAGCTTAGCAGCCCGGGACAGGGGCGAGCAGTACTTC. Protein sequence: CASSLAARDRGEQYF.

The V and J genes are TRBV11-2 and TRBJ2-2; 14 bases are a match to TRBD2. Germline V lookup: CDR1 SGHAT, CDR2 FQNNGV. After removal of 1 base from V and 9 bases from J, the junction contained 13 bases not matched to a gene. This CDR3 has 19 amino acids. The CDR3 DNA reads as TGTGCCAGCAGCTTAGTTCCCCTGACTAGCGGGGGGGCCGGTTGGGAGCTGTTTTTT. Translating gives CASSLVPLTSGGAGWELFF. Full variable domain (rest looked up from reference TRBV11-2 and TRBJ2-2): EAGVAQSPRYKIIEKRQSVAFWCNPISGHATLYWYQQILGQGPKLLIQFQNNGVVDDSQLPKDRFSAERLKGVDSTLKIQPAKLEDSAVYLCASSLVPLTSGGAGWELFFGEGSRLTVL.

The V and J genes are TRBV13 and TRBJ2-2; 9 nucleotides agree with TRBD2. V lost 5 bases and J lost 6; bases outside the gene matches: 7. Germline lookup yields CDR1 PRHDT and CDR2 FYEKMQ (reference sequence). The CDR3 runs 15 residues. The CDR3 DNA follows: TGTGCCAGCAGCGCCACCGGGACTAGCCCCGGGGAGCTGTTTTTT. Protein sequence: CASSATGTSPGELFF.

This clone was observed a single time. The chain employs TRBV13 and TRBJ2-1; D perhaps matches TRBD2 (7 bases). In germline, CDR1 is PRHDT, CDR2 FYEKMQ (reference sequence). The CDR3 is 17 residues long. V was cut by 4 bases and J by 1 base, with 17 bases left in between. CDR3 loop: CASSSPGVSGSYNEQFF. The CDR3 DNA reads TGTGCCAGCAGCTCCCCAGGGGTTAGCGGGTCCTACAATGAGCAGTTCTTC.

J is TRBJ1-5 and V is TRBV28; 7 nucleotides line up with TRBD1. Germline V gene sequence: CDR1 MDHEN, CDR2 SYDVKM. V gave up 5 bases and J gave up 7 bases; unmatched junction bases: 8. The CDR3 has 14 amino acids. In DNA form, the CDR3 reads TGTGCCAGCAGTCACGACAGGGTGGGACAGCCCCAGCATTTT. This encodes CASSHDRVGQPQHF.

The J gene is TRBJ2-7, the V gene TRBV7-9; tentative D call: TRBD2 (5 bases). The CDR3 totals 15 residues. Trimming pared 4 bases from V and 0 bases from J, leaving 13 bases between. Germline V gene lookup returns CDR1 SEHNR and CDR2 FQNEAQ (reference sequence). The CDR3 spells CASSSRAGGSYEQYF. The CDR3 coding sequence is TGTGCCAGCAGCTCTAGGGCAGGAGGCTCCTACGAGCAGTACTTC.

CDR3 sequence reads: CASRRVSSYNEQFF. The CDR3 region has the DNA TGTGCCAGCCGTCGGGTGAGCTCCTACAATGAGCAGTTCTTC. The V and J genes are TRBV27 and TRBJ2-1; D remains ambiguous. This CDR3 has 14 residues. Trimming pared 8 bases from V and 0 bases from J, leaving 11 bases between. Germline lookup yields CDR1 MNHEY and CDR2 SMNVEV (reference sequence).

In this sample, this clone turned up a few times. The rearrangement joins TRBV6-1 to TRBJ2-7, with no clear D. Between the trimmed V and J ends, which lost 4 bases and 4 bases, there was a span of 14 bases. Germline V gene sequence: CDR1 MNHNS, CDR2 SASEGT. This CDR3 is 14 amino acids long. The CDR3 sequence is CASSVVRASYEQYF. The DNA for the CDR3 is TGTGCCAGCAGTGTGGTGAGAGCCTCATACGAGCAGTACTTC.

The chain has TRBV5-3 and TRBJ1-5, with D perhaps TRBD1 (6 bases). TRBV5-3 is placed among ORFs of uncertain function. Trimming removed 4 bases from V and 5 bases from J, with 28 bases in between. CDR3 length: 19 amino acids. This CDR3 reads CARSLRRDIVVSSHQPQHF. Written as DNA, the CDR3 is TGTGCCAGAAGCCTTCGCCGGGACATAGTAGTGTCCAGTCATCAGCCCCAGCATTTT.

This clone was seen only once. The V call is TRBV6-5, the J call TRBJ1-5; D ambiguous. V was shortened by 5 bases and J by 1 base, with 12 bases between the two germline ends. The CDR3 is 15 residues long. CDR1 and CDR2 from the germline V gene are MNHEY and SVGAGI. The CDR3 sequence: CASSPGGMSNQPQHF. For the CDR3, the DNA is TGTGCCAGCAGTCCCGGTGGGATGAGCAATCAGCCCCAGCATTTT.

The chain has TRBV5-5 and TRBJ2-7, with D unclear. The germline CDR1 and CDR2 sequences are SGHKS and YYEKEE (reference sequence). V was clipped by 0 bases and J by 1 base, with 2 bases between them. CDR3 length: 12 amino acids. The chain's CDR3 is CASSLESYEQYF. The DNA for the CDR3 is TGTGCCAGCAGCTTGGAATCCTACGAGCAGTACTTC.